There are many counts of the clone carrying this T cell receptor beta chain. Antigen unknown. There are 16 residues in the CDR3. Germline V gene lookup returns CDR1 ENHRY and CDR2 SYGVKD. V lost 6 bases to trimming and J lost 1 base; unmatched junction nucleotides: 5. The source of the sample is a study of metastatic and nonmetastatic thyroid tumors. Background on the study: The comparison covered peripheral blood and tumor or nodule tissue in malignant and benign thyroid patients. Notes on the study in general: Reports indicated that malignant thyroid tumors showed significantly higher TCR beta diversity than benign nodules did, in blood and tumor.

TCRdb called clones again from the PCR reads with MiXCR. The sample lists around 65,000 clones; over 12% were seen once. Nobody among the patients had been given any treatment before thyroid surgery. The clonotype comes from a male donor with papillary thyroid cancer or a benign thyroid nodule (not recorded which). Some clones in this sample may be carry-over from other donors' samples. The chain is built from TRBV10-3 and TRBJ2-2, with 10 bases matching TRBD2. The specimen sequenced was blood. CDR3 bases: TGTGCCATCAGCAAAGGGACTAGCGTGAACACCGGGGAGCTGTTTTTT. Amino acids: CAISKGTSVNTGELFF.